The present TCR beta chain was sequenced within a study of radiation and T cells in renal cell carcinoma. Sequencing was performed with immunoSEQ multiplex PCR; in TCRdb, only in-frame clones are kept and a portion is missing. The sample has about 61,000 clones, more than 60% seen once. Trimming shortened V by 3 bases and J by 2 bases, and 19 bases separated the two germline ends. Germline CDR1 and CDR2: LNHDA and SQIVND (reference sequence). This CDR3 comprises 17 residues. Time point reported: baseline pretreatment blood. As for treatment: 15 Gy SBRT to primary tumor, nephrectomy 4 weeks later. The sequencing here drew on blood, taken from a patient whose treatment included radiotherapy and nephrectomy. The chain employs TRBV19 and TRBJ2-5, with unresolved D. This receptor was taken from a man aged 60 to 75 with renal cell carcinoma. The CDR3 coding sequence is TGTGCCAGTAGTATTACCCATCTGATGGGCAGGCAAGAGACCCAGTACTTC. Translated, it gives CASSITHLMGRQETQYF. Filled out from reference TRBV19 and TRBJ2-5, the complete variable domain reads DGGITQSPKYLFRKEGQNVTLSCEQNLNHDAMYWYRQDPGQGLRLIYYSQIVNDFQKGDIAEGYSVSREKKESFPLTVTSAQKNPTAFYLCASSITHLMGRQETQYFGPGTRLLVL.